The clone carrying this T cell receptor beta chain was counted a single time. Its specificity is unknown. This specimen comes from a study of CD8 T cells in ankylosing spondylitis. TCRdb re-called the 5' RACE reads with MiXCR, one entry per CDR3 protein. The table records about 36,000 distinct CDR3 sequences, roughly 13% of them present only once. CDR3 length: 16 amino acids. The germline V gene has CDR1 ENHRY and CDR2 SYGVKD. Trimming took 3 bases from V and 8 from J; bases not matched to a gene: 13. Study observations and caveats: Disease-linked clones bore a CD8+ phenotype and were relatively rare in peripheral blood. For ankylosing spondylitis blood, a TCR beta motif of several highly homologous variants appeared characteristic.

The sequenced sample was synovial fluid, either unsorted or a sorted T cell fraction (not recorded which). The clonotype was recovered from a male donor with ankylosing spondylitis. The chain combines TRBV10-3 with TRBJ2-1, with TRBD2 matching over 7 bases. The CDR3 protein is CAISERSGLFTHEQFF. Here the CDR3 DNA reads TGTGCCATCAGTGAACGTAGCGGGCTTTTTACCCATGAGCAGTTCTTC.